The TCR beta chain described here comes from a study of blood T cell repertoires in COVID-19. Overall study: Samples came from the United States, Italy and Spain, spanning acute and convalescent COVID-19. Nucleic acid was either cDNA or gDNA, and it came from T cells, B-cell-depleted T cells, or PBMCs.

The V end lost 4 bases, the J end lost 5 bases, and 18 bases lay between the germline ends. CDR1 and CDR2 from the germline V gene are ENHRY and SYGVKD. The CDR3 runs 16 residues. This table comes from immunoSEQ multiplex PCR, and its TCRdb copy is limited to in-frame clones, with some not included. The sample carries roughly 300,000 clones, roughly nine tenths recorded once. Material for sequencing was PBMCs or T cells enriched from blood (not recorded which). The chain combines TRBV10-3 with TRBJ2-1; tentative D call: TRBD2 (6 bases). The TCR sequence derives from a woman between 25 and 40 years old who had recovered from COVID-19. The CDR3 protein is CAISASGGGDDNEQFF. The CDR3, as DNA: TGTGCCATCAGTGCCTCGGGTGGCGGGGACGACAATGAGCAGTTCTTC.